This T cell receptor (beta chain) was found in a study of cytomegalovirus exposure and HLA in healthy donors. In the case of this clone: Antigen specificity is unknown.

Study-wide results and limits: Only CMV serostatus was available as immune exposure information. Reports credit the classifier with highly specific, highly sensitive diagnosis of cytomegalovirus status. With DRB1 most and HLA-C fewest, TCR association rates differed between HLA loci in a later analysis.

With 60 Vbeta and 13 Jbeta primers, the PCR was carried out. The method was immunoSEQ multiplex PCR; TCRdb's version includes in-frame clones alone and lacks a portion of them. Of approximately 100,000 clones listed, 65% to 75% are singletons. The CDR3 is made up of 17 amino acids. Germline V gene data show CDR1 as LNHDA and CDR2 as SQIVND (reference sequence). The V segment lost 3 bases and the J segment 1 base; nucleotides outside the gene matches: 9. Sequencing was done on a sample of PBMCs. The V call is TRBV19, the J call TRBJ2-7, with 10 positions matching TRBD2. The receptor was isolated from a woman aged 18-30 years in good health and CMV-seropositive. In DNA form, the CDR3 reads TGTGCCAGTAGTATGACGGCTAGCGGGAGCGATTCCTACGAGCAGTACTTC. This codes for CASSMTASGSDSYEQYF.